These 13 T cell receptor beta chains were sequenced from one sample in a study of blood T cell repertoires in COVID-19. The method was immunoSEQ multiplex PCR; TCRdb's version includes in-frame clones alone and lacks a portion of them. The sample holds about 400,000 clones, approximately 85% seen once. Sequencing used PBMCs or T cells enriched from blood (not recorded which). Receptor source: a woman aged 40 to 55 with acute COVID-19.

V usage is TRBV2 and J usage is TRBJ2-1; perhaps TRBD2 as D (6 bases). Germline CDR1 and CDR2: SNHLY and FYNNEI. This CDR3 contains 12 residues. The germline V and J ends were trimmed by 6 bases and 7 bases, with 10 bases remaining between them. The CDR3 loop reads CASRAEGNEQFF. CDR3 nucleotide sequence: TGTGCCAGCAGGGCGGAGGGGAATGAGCAGTTCTTC.

The chain is built from TRBV5-1 and TRBJ1-1, with a tentative D call TRBD1 (5 bases). The V and J ends lost 2 bases and 3 bases respectively, with 8 bases between them. This CDR3 is 13 amino acids long. Per germline, CDR1 SGHRS and CDR2 YFSETQ. As DNA, the CDR3 is TGCGCCAGCAGCTTCTCACAGGACACTGAAGCTTTCTTT. Encoded protein: CASSFSQDTEAFF.

The chain joins TRBV6-5 to TRBJ1-2; D may be TRBD1 (6 bases). The V gene's germline CDR1 is MNHEY and CDR2 SVGAGI. V was clipped by 2 bases and J by 4 bases, with 11 bases between them. This CDR3 contains 14 residues. CDR3: CASSYTGQFYGYTF. CDR3 bases: TGTGCCAGCAGTTACACGGGACAATTCTATGGCTACACCTTC.

This chain uses TRBV10-3 with TRBJ2-1, with 8 bases matching TRBD2. Per germline, CDR1 ENHRY and CDR2 SYGVKD. CDR3 length: 16 residues. V dropped 3 bases and J dropped 4; count of bases not matched to a gene: 8. The chain's CDR3 is CAISDVSRGVYNEQFF. CDR3 DNA sequence: TGTGCCATCAGTGACGTCTCGCGGGGGGTTTACAATGAGCAGTTCTTC.

This clone was detected once. The chain uses TRBV9 and TRBJ1-6; no firm D call. Trimming stripped 0 bases from V and 8 bases from J, with 12 bases between. The CDR3 length is 15 residues. Looked up from germline, CDR1 is SGDLS and CDR2 is YYNGEE. The CDR3 reads CASSVGGRADSPLHF. The CDR3 nucleotides are TGTGCCAGCAGCGTAGGAGGGCGGGCTGATTCACCCCTCCACTTT.

V usage is TRBV7-6 and J usage is TRBJ2-7, with D possibly TRBD2 on 7 matching bases. Germline V lookup: CDR1 SGHVS, CDR2 FNYEAQ. The V gene lost 1 base and the J gene lost 11 bases, with 21 bases spanning the gap. The CDR3 consists of 15 residues. The CDR3 DNA sequence: TGTGCCAGCAGCTTAGGGGCGGGGGCCCAAACGGTGGAGTACTTC. This sequence encodes CASSLGAGAQTVEYF. Full variable domain (missing parts from reference TRBV7-6 and TRBJ2-7): GAGVSQSPRYKVTKRGQDVALRCDPISGHVSLYWYRQALGQGPEFLTYFNYEAQQDKSGLPNDRFSAERPEGSISTLTIQRTEQRDSAMYRCASSLGAGAQTVEYFGPGTRLTVT.

This clone was seen at least ten times. This chain joins TRBV11-3 and TRBJ2-5; 8 bases agree with TRBD2. Unmatched junction bases numbered 2, after V lost 4 bases and J lost 1 base. This CDR3 comprises 14 residues. Germline V gives CDR1 SGHNT, CDR2 YENEEA. This CDR3 reads CASSSAGGQETQYF. Written as DNA, the CDR3 is TGTGCCAGCAGCTCTGCGGGGGGCCAAGAGACCCAGTACTTC.

This clone was seen only once. This chain connects TRBV12-3 or TRBV12-4 to TRBJ2-5; a weak D match, TRBD1 (6 bases). Trimming removed 9 bases at V and 3 bases at J, with 14 bases between. The CDR3 sequence is 13 residues long. Here the CDR3 reads CASHGQNEETQYF. The CDR3 coding sequence is TGTGCCAGTCATGGACAGAACGAAGAGACCCAGTACTTC.

CDR3 DNA sequence: TGTGCCAGCAGCGTAGAAAGATCGGGTCATGAGCAGTTCTTC. Its protein product is CASSVERSGHEQFF. The V gene is TRBV9, the J gene TRBJ2-1; D remains ambiguous. Trimming shortened V by 0 bases and J by 8 bases, and 12 bases separated the two germline ends. Germline V gene lookup returns CDR1 SGDLS and CDR2 YYNGEE. The CDR3 loop spans 14 amino acids. Looking up the rest from reference TRBV9 and TRBJ2-1 gives the full variable domain: DSGVTQTPKHLITATGQRVTLRCSPRSGDLSVYWYQQSLDQGLQFLIQYYNGEERAKGNILERFSAQQFPDLHSELNLSSLELGDSALYFCASSVERSGHEQFFGPGTRLTVL.

CDR3 sequence: CASSWGENNEQFF. In DNA form, the CDR3 reads TGTGCCAGCAGCTGGGGAGAAAACAATGAGCAGTTCTTC. The chain recombines TRBV11-2 with TRBJ2-1; perhaps TRBD2 as D (5 bases). Germline CDR1 and CDR2: SGHAT and FQNNGV. With 4 bases removed from V and 5 bases from J, the gap between germline ends came to 9 bases. The CDR3 sequence is 13 residues long.

The V gene is TRBV29-1, the J gene TRBJ2-3, with 7 bases matching TRBD1. After removal of 7 bases from V and 3 bases from J, the junction contained 7 bases not matched to a gene. The CDR3 has 13 amino acids. From germline, CDR1 is SQVTM and CDR2 ANQGSEA. The CDR3 DNA is TGCAGCGCGTCACAGGGGATTACAGATACGCAGTATTTT. Its translation is CSASQGITDTQYF.

The rearrangement uses TRBV5-1 and TRBJ1-1; 7 bases are shared with TRBD1. The CDR3 sequence is 16 residues long. Germline CDR1 is SGHRS and CDR2 is YFSETQ. V shed 4 bases and J 0 bases; nucleotides not matched to a gene: 9. The CDR3: CASSGDMGQLNTEAFF. The DNA for the CDR3 is TGCGCCAGCAGCGGGGATATGGGACAGCTGAACACTGAAGCTTTCTTT.

V gene TRBV10-3 combines with J gene TRBJ1-3; 7 bases are shared with TRBD1. The length of the CDR3 is 16 residues. V trimming: 6 bases; J trimming: 0 bases; junction bases outside the gene matches: 8. CDR1 is ENHRY and CDR2 is SYGVKD in the germline V gene. The CDR3 DNA sequence: TGTGCCATCAGAAAACAGGGGACGAGCTCTGGAAACACCATATATTTT. Translation: CAIRKQGTSSGNTIYF.